What follows is one TCR beta chain and its context. This entry comes from a study of regulatory T cells in long-lasting Graves disease. HTBI primers from iRepertoire and Arm-PCR of CDR3 regions yielded the TCR beta libraries. TCRdb fed the multiplex PCR reads into MiXCR, producing one record per CDR3 protein. The sample consists of 400,000 to 450,000 distinct CDR3 sequences, about 16% of them appearing once. Noted time point: newly diagnosed GD, antithyroid drugs for less than 3 months. With RNA extracted from PBMCs as input, the TCR library was made. The same specimen was also included in a second study, on T cells in Graves' hyperthyroidism and ophthalmopathy. This second report adds: Graves' hyperthyroidism was deemed stable given no ophthalmopathy progression within 18 months. In the blood, most expanded thyroid clonotypes above 0.001 appeared as well.

The sequence derives from a woman in her thirties with Graves disease. Sample: peripheral blood mononuclear cells (PBMCs), taken at new diagnosis, from a patient treated with antithyroid drugs.

CDR3 coding DNA: TGTGCCAGCAGTTTATCCGGGACAGGGGCCTACAATGAGCAGTTCTTC. This sequence encodes CASSLSGTGAYNEQFF. This sequence joins TRBV27 and TRBJ2-1, with 10 bases that match TRBD1. V dropped 0 bases and J dropped 2; count of bases not matched to a gene: 1. The germline V gene encodes CDR1 MNHEY and CDR2 SMNVEV (reference sequence). The CDR3 is made up of 16 amino acids.